One T cell receptor (beta chain) is described in this entry. As handled by the study authors: Reference gene primers were amplified, and this amplification served to estimate nucleated cell counts. Sequenced by immunoSEQ multiplex PCR; TCRdb stores in-frame clones only, minus some. Clonal size and the V and J genes are those of that table, whereas D and trimming came from the DNA. This table has some 250,000 clones, about 88% appearing once. Looked up from germline, CDR1 is MNHEY and CDR2 is SVGAGI. V was clipped by 6 bases and J by 6 bases; unmatched bases: 9. The CDR3 consists of 15 residues. This sample was taken from a study of blood T cell repertoires in COVID-19. On the study more broadly: The United States, Italy and Spain were the sources of the acute and convalescent COVID-19 samples. PBMCs, B-cell-depleted T cells, or T cells provided the cDNA or gDNA that made up the material.

Sequenced sample: peripheral blood. V and J are TRBV6-5 and TRBJ2-1, with 9 bases lining up with TRBD2. The source is a woman aged 55-69 years with COVID-19, enrolled during active disease. CDR3 in amino acids: CASSRTYSGSNEQFF. Here the CDR3 DNA reads TGTGCCAGCAGCAGAACTTATAGCGGGAGCAATGAGCAGTTCTTC.